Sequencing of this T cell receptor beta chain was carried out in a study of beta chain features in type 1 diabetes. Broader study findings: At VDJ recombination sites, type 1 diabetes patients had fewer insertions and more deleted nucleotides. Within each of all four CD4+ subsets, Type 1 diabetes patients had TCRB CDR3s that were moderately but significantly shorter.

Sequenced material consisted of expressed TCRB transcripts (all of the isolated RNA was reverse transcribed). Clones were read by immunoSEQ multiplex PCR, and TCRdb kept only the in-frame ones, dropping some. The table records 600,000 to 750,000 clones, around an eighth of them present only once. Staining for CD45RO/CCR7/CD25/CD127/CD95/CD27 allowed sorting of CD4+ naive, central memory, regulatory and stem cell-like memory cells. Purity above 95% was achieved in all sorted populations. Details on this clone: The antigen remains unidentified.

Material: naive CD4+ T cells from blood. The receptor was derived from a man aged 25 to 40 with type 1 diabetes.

The chain's CDR3 is CASSPPGQGTYEQYF. The CDR3 DNA reads as TGTGCCAGCAGCCCGCCGGGACAGGGGACCTACGAGCAGTACTTC. The chain links TRBV7-6 to TRBJ2-7, with 10 positions matching TRBD1. Germline trimming cut 5 bases from V and 2 bases from J; bases unmatched to any gene: 6. Germline CDR1 reads SGHVS; CDR2 reads FNYEAQ. The CDR3 consists of 15 residues. The variable domain in full, completed from reference TRBV7-6 and TRBJ2-7, reads GAGVSQSPRYKVTKRGQDVALRCDPISGHVSLYWYRQALGQGPEFLTYFNYEAQQDKSGLPNDRFSAERPEGSISTLTIQRTEQRDSAMYRCASSPPGQGTYEQYFGPGTRLTVT.